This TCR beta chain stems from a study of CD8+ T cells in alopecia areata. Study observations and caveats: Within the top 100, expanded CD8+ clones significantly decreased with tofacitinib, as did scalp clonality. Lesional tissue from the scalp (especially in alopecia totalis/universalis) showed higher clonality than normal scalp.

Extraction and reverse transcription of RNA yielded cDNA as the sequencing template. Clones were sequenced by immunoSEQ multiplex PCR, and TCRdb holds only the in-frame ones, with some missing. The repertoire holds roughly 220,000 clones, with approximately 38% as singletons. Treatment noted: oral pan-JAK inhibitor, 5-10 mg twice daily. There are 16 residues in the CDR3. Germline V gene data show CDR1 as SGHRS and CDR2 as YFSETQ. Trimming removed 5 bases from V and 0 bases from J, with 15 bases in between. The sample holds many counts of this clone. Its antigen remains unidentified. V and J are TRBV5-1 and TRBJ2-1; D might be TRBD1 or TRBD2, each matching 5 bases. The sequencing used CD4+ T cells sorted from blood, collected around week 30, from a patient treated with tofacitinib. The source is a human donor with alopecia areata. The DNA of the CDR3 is TGCGCCAGCAGTTCCGCGGCAGGGAGCTCCTACAATGAGCAGTTCTTC. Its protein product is CASSSAAGSSYNEQFF.